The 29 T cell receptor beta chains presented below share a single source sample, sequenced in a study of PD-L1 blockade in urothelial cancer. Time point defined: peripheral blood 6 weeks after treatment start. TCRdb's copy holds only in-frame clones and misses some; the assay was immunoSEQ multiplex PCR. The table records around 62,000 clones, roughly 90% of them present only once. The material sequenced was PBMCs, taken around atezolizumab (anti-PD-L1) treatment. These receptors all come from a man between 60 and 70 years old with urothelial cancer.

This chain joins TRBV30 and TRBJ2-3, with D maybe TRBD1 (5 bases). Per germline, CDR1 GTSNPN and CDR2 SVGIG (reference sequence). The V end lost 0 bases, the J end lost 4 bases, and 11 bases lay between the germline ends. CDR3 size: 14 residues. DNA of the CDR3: TGTGCCTGGAGTGTAGGGGTATTCCCAGATACGCAGTATTTT. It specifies CAWSVGVFPDTQYF.

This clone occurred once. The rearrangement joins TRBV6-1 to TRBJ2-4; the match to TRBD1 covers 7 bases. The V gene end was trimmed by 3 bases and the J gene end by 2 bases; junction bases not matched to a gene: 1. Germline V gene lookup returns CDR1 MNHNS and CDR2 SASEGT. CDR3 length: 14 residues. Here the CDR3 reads CASSDRGTKNIQYF. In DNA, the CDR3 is TGTGCCAGCAGTGACAGGGGGACCAAAAACATTCAGTACTTC.

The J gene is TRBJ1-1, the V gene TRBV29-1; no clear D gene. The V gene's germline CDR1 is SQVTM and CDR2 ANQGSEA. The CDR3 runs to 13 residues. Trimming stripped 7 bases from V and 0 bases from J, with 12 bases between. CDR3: CSGSREMNTEAFF. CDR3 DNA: TGCAGCGGATCGAGGGAAATGAACACTGAAGCTTTCTTT.

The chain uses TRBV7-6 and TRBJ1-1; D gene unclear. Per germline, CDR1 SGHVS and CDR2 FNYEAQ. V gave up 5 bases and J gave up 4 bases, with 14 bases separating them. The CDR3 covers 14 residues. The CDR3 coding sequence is TGTGCCAGCAGCCGTCTCAACGTCGGCACTGAAGCTTTCTTT. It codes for CASSRLNVGTEAFF.

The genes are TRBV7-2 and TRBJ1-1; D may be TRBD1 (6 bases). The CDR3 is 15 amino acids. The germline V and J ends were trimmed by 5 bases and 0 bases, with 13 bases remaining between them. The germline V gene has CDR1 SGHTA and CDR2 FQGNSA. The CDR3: CASSPRTDLNTEAFF. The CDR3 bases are TGTGCCAGCAGCCCCAGGACAGACTTGAACACTGAAGCTTTCTTT.

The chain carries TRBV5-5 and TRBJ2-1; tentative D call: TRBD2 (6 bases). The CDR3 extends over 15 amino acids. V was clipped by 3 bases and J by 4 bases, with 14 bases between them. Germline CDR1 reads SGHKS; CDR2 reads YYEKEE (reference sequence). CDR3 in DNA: TGTGCCAGCAGCTCATGGGACTTTTCGTACAATGAGCAGTTCTTC. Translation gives CASSSWDFSYNEQFF.

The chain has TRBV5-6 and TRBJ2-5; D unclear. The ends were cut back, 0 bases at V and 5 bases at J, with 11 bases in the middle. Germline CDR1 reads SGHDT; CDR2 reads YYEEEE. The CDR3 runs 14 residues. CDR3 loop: CASSLVSGWETQYF. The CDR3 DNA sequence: TGTGCCAGCAGCTTGGTATCCGGGTGGGAGACCCAGTACTTC.

The CDR3 region is CASSLQGPSYNEQFF. Written as DNA, the CDR3 is TGTGCCAGCAGTTTACAGGGCCCCTCCTACAATGAGCAGTTCTTC. This chain uses TRBV28 with TRBJ2-1; possible D gene TRBD1, 5 bases. The CDR3 is 15 residues long. CDR1 and CDR2 from the germline V gene are MDHEN and SYDVKM. V shed 2 bases and J shed 0 bases, with 8 bases lying between them.

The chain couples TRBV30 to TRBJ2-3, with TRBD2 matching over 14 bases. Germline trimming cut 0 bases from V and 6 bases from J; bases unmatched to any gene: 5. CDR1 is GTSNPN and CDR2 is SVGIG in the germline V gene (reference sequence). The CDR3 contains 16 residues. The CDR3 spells CAWSVRLAGGYDTQYF. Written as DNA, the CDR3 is TGTGCCTGGAGTGTACGACTAGCGGGGGGGTATGATACGCAGTATTTT.

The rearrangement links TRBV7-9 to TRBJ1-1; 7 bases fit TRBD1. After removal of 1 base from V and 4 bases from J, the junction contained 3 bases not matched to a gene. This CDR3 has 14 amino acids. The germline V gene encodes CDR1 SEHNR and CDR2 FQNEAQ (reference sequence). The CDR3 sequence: CASSLEGAATEAFF. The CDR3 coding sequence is TGTGCCAGCAGCTTAGAGGGGGCGGCCACTGAAGCTTTCTTT.

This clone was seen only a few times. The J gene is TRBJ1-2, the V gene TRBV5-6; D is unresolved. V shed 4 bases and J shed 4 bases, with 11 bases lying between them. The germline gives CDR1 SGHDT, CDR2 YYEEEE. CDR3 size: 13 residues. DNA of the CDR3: TGTGCCAGCAGCCGGGTTGGCCGCTATGGCTACACCTTC. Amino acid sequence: CASSRVGRYGYTF.

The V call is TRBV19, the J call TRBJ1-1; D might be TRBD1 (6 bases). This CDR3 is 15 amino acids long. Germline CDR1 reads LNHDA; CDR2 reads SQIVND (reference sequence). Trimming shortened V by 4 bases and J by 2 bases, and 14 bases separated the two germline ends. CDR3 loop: CASSTGQTFNTEAFF. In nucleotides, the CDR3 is TGTGCCAGTAGTACGGGACAAACTTTTAACACTGAAGCTTTCTTT. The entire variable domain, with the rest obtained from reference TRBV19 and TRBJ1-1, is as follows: DGGITQSPKYLFRKEGQNVTLSCEQNLNHDAMYWYRQDPGQGLRLIYYSQIVNDFQKGDIAEGYSVSREKKESFPLTVTSAQKNPTAFYLCASSTGQTFNTEAFFGQGTRLTVV.

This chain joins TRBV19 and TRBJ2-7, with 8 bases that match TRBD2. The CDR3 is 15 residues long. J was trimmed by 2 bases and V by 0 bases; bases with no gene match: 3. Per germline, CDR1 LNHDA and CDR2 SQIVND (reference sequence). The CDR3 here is CASSIEPGLAYEQYF. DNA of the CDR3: TGTGCCAGTAGTATAGAACCGGGACTAGCCTACGAGCAGTACTTC.

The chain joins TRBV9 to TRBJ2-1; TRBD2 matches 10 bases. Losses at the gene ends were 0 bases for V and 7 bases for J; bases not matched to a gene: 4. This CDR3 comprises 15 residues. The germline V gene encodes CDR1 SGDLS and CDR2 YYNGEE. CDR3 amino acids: CASSVGGSGRNEQFF. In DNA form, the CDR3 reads TGTGCCAGCAGCGTAGGTGGTAGCGGGAGGAATGAGCAGTTCTTC.

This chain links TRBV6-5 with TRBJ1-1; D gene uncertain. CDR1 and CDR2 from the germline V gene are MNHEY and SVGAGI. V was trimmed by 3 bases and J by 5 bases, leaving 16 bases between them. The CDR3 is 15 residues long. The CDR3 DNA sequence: TGTGCCAGCAGTTATAGTAGTACGCTAGATACTGAAGCTTTCTTT. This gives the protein CASSYSSTLDTEAFF.

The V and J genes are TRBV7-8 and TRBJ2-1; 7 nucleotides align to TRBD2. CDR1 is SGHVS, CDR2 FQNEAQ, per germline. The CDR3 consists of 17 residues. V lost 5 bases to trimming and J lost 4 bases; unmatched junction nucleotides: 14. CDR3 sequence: CASSRRGDSGKYNEQFF. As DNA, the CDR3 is TGTGCCAGCAGCCGGCGCGGCGACAGCGGGAAATACAATGAGCAGTTCTTC.

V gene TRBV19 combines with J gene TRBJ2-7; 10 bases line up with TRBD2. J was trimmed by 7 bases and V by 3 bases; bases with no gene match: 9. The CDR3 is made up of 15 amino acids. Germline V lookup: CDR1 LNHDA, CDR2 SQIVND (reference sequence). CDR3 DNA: TGTGCCAGTAGTATGGTGGCTAGCGGGGGCGGAGAGCAGTACTTC. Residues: CASSMVASGGGEQYF. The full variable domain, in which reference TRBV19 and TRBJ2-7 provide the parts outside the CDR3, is DGGITQSPKYLFRKEGQNVTLSCEQNLNHDAMYWYRQDPGQGLRLIYYSQIVNDFQKGDIAEGYSVSREKKESFPLTVTSAQKNPTAFYLCASSMVASGGGEQYFGPGTRLTVT.

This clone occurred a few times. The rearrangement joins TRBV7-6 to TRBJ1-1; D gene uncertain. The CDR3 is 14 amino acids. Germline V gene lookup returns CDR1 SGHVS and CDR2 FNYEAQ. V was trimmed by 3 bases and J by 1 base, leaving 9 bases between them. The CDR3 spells CASSFNPGNTEAFF. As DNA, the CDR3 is TGTGCCAGCAGCTTTAATCCAGGGAACACTGAAGCTTTCTTT.

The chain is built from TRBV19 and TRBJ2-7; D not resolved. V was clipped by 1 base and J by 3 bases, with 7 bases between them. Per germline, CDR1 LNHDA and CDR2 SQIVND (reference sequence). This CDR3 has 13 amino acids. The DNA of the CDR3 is TGTGCCAGTAGTATAGCGGGTCGCTACGAGCAGTACTTC. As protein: CASSIAGRYEQYF. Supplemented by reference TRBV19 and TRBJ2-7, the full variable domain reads DGGITQSPKYLFRKEGQNVTLSCEQNLNHDAMYWYRQDPGQGLRLIYYSQIVNDFQKGDIAEGYSVSREKKESFPLTVTSAQKNPTAFYLCASSIAGRYEQYFGPGTRLTVT.

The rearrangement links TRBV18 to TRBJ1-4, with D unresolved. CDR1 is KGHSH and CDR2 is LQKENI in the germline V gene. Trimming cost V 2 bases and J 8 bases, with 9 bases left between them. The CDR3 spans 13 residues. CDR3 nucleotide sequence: TGTGCCAGCTCACCAGCGGTTGGCGAAAAACTGTTTTTT. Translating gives CASSPAVGEKLFF.

The CDR3 region has the DNA TGCAGCGCCGGGACAGGGGGGACAGATACGCAGTATTTT. It codes for CSAGTGGTDTQYF. The chain has TRBV29-1 and TRBJ2-3; 11 bases fit TRBD1. Germline loops: CDR1 SQVTM, CDR2 ANQGSEA. V dropped 7 bases and J dropped 3; count of bases not matched to a gene: 3. This CDR3 spans 13 amino acids.

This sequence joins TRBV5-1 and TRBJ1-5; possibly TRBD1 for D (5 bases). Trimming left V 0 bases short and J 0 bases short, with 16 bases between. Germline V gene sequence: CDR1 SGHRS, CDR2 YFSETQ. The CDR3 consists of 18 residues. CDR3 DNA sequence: TGCGCCAGCAGCTTGGTCCCGACCCAGGGCTATAGCAATCAGCCCCAGCATTTT. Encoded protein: CASSLVPTQGYSNQPQHF.

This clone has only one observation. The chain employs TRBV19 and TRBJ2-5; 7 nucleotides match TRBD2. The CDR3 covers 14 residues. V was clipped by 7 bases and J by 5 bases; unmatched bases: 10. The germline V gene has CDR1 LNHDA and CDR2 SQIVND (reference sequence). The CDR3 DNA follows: TGTGCCAGTAAGCTCGCGGGAGCGTGGGAGACCCAGTACTTC. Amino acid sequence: CASKLAGAWETQYF.

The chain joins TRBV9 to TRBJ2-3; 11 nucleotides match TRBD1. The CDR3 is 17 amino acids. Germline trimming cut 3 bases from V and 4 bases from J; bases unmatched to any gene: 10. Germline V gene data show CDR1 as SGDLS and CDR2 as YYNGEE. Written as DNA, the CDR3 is TGTGCCAGCAGCGGCCACCTCGGACAGGGGGCGGCAGATACGCAGTATTTT. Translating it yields CASSGHLGQGAADTQYF.

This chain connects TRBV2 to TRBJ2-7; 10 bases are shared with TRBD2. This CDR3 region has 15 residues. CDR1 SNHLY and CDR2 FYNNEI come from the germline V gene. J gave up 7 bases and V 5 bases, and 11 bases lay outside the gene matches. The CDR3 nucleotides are TGTGCCAGCAGTAAAGAGCTAGCGGGGGCGGGGGAGCAGTACTTC. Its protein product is CASSKELAGAGEQYF.

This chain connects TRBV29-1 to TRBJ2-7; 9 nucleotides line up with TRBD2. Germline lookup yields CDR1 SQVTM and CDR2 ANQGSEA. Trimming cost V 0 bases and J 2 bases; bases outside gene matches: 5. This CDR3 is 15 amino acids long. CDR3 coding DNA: TGCAGCGTTGAAGATCCCGCGGGAGGGCCCTACGAGCAGTACTTC. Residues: CSVEDPAGGPYEQYF.

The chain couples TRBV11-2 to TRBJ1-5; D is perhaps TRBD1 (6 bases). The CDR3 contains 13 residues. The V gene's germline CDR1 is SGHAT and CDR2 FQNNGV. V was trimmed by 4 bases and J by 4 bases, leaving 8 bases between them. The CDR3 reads CASSSGVNQPQHF. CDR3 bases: TGTGCCAGCAGCTCAGGGGTGAATCAGCCCCAGCATTTT. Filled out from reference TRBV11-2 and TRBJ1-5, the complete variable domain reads EAGVAQSPRYKIIEKRQSVAFWCNPISGHATLYWYQQILGQGPKLLIQFQNNGVVDDSQLPKDRFSAERLKGVDSTLKIQPAKLEDSAVYLCASSSGVNQPQHFGDGTRLSIL.

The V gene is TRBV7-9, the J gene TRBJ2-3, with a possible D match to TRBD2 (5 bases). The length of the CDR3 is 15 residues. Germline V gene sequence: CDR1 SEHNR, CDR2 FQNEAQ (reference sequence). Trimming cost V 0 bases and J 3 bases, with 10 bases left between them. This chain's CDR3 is CASSLARRTTDTQYF. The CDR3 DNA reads TGTGCCAGCAGCTTAGCGAGAAGGACTACAGATACGCAGTATTTT.

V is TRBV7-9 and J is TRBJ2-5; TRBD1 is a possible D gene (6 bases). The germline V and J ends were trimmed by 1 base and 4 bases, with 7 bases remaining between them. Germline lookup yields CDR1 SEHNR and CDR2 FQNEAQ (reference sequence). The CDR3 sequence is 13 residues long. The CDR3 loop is CASSLGGPETQYF. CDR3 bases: TGTGCCAGCAGCTTAGGGGGGCCAGAGACCCAGTACTTC.